This TCR beta chain was identified in a study of blood T cell repertoires in COVID-19. The CDR3 consists of 14 residues. V shed 8 bases and J 7 bases; nucleotides not matched to a gene: 9. The germline gives CDR1 LNHDA, CDR2 SQIVND (reference sequence). Here immunoSEQ multiplex PCR was the method, and the copy in TCRdb shows in-frame clones only, minus some. The sample records some 30,000 clones, 65% to 90% being singletons. The origin of this receptor is a woman in her sixties with active COVID-19. The rearrangement uses TRBV19 and TRBJ1-4; 8 bases map to TRBD1. Material: peripheral blood. In DNA, the CDR3 is TGTGCCAGTGCTACAGGGGGGACAGGTGAAAAACTGTTTTTT. Translation gives CASATGGTGEKLFF.